Following are 25 T cell receptor beta chains from one sample sequenced in a study of long-term antiretroviral therapy in people with HIV. Sequencing used immunoSEQ v3.0 at survey level. The protocol was immunoSEQ multiplex PCR, while the TCRdb copy is restricted to in-frame clones and leaves out a portion. The data contain around 12,000 clones, over 60% of them seen just once; the ten biggest clones take up approximately 21%. Sequences were derived from unsorted PBMCs, sampled 0.5 years before starting antiretroviral therapy. The receptors were sampled from a woman aged 40 to 50 with HIV.

This chain uses TRBV19 with TRBJ1-4, with D unresolved. The germline gives CDR1 LNHDA, CDR2 SQIVND (reference sequence). The CDR3 totals 14 residues. Between the trimmed V and J ends, which lost 6 bases and 0 bases, there was a span of 8 bases. The CDR3 DNA reads as TGTGCCAGTAGCGTATTGGCAACTAATGAAAAACTGTTTTTT. Translated, it gives CASSVLATNEKLFF.

J is TRBJ1-3 and V is TRBV5-5; unclear D gene. Trimming pared 0 bases from V and 0 bases from J, leaving 7 bases between. CDR3 length: 15 amino acids. Per germline, CDR1 SGHKS and CDR2 YYEKEE (reference sequence). CDR3 coding DNA: TGTGCCAGCAGCTTGGTGGGTAGCTCTGGAAACACCATATATTTT. Protein product: CASSLVGSSGNTIYF. The variable domain in full, completed from reference TRBV5-5 and TRBJ1-3, reads DAGVTQSPTHLIKTRGQQVTLRCSPISGHKSVSWYQQVLGQGPQFIFQYYEKEERGRGNFPDRFSARQFPNYSSELNVNALLLGDSALYLCASSLVGSSGNTIYFGEGSWLTVV.

The rearrangement joins TRBV6-5 to TRBJ2-1; D is perhaps TRBD2 (7 bases). The CDR3 is made up of 12 amino acids. Trimming left V 6 bases short and J 8 bases short, with 11 bases between. Looked up from germline, CDR1 is MNHEY and CDR2 is SVGAGI. The CDR3: CASRQGRDEQFF. CDR3 coding DNA: TGTGCCAGCAGGCAGGGGAGGGATGAGCAGTTCTTC.

This rearrangement joins TRBV28 to TRBJ1-2, with TRBD1 as a possible D gene (5 bases). This CDR3 spans 13 amino acids. Trimming removed 8 bases at V and 5 bases at J, with 15 bases between. CDR1 is MDHEN, CDR2 SYDVKM, per germline. In DNA form, the CDR3 reads TGTGCCAGCGACGGGGGGACGGTATATGGCTACACCTTC. It codes for CASDGGTVYGYTF.

The chain is built from TRBV30 and TRBJ1-6; 7 positions match TRBD1. This CDR3 contains 15 residues. Germline assignment: CDR1 GTSNPN and CDR2 SVGIG (reference sequence). The junction had 9 bases not matched to a gene; V was cut back by 4 bases and J by 6 bases. Here the CDR3 DNA reads TGTGCCTGGACCTGGGACAGTGGTTTTAATTCACCCCTCCACTTT. This translates into CAWTWDSGFNSPLHF.

This chain joins TRBV5-4 and TRBJ2-7; tentative D call: TRBD2 (7 bases). Trimming removed 3 bases at V and 5 bases at J, with 18 bases between. The CDR3 spans 15 residues. Germline CDR1 is SGHNT and CDR2 is YYREEE (reference sequence). The CDR3 spells CASSWGGGGDDEQYF. The DNA of the CDR3 is TGTGCCAGCAGCTGGGGAGGGGGGGGCGACGACGAGCAGTACTTC.

The chain is built from TRBV7-2 and TRBJ2-7; D call uncertain. Germline V lookup: CDR1 SGHTA, CDR2 FQGNSA. CDR3 size: 11 residues. V was clipped by 3 bases and J by 2 bases, with 2 bases between them. CDR3 residues: CASSFTYEQYF. The CDR3 nucleotides are TGTGCCAGCAGCTTTACCTACGAGCAGTACTTC.

The V gene is TRBV7-2, the J gene TRBJ2-4; D is perhaps TRBD1 (6 bases). CDR1 is SGHTA, CDR2 FQGNSA, per germline. V was pared by 5 bases and J by 5 bases, with 10 bases between. This CDR3 has 13 residues. CDR3 amino acids: CASSPRGENIQYF. The CDR3 region has the DNA TGTGCCAGCAGCCCCAGGGGTGAAAACATTCAGTACTTC.

The rearrangement links TRBV7-7 to TRBJ2-2, with D hard to call. CDR1 SSHAT and CDR2 FNYEAQ come from the germline V gene (reference sequence). The CDR3 is 12 residues long. CDR3 sequence reads: CASFSGTGELFF. CDR3 in DNA: TGTGCTAGCTTTTCCGGCACCGGGGAGCTGTTTTTT.

This chain links TRBV11-3 with TRBJ1-1; D is unresolved. Trimming stripped 4 bases from V and 5 bases from J, with 17 bases between. CDR1 and CDR2 from the germline V gene are SGHNT and YENEEA. The CDR3 extends over 15 amino acids. CDR3 in amino acids: CASSSPMEGFTEAFF. The CDR3 nucleotides read TGTGCCAGCAGCTCCCCGATGGAAGGCTTTACTGAAGCTTTCTTT.

The rearrangement joins TRBV2 to TRBJ2-5; TRBD2 aligns across 7 bases. J gave up 5 bases and V 3 bases, and 3 bases lay outside the gene matches. In germline, CDR1 is SNHLY, CDR2 FYNNEI. CDR3 length: 13 amino acids. The CDR3 region has the DNA TGTGCCAGCAGTGATAGCGGGCAGGAGACCCAGTACTTC. Its translation is CASSDSGQETQYF.

This chain connects TRBV7-9 to TRBJ2-7, with D hard to call. This CDR3 is 13 amino acids long. From germline, CDR1 is SEHNR and CDR2 FQNEAQ (reference sequence). Trimming removed 4 bases at V and 0 bases at J, with 7 bases between. CDR3 coding DNA: TGTGCCAGCAGCTCCCGGAGCTCCTACGAGCAGTACTTC. Protein product: CASSSRSSYEQYF. Full variable domain (outside the CDR3, taken from reference TRBV7-9 and TRBJ2-7): DTGVSQNPRHKITKRGQNVTFRCDPISEHNRLYWYRQTLGQGPEFLTYFQNEAQLEKSRLLSDRFSAERPKGSFSTLEIQRTEQGDSAMYLCASSSRSSYEQYFGPGTRLTVT.

This clone is a singleton in its sample. V usage is TRBV29-1 and J usage is TRBJ2-6, with D unresolved. CDR1 SQVTM and CDR2 ANQGSEA come from the germline V gene. V was pared by 0 bases and J by 2 bases, with 5 bases between. The CDR3 spans 14 residues. CDR3 nucleotide sequence: TGCAGCGTTGAAGATAGGGCTGGGGCCAACGTCCTGACTTTC. Encoded protein: CSVEDRAGANVLTF.

The rearrangement links TRBV5-6 to TRBJ2-7; D uncertain. CDR3 length: 13 residues. The V and J ends lost 2 bases and 6 bases respectively, with 12 bases between them. From germline, CDR1 is SGHDT and CDR2 YYEEEE. CDR3 sequence reads: CASSFGTTGEQYF. CDR3 DNA sequence: TGTGCCAGCAGCTTCGGCACGACGGGCGAGCAGTACTTC.

CDR3 sequence: CASSERTSGAETQYF. The CDR3 DNA follows: TGCGCCAGCAGTGAGAGGACTAGCGGGGCCGAGACCCAGTACTTC. The gene calls are TRBV10-1 and TRBJ2-5, with 12 bases that match TRBD2. The V segment lost 2 bases and the J segment 5 bases; nucleotides outside the gene matches: 3. The CDR3 consists of 15 residues. Germline values: CDR1 WNHNN, CDR2 SYGVQD (reference sequence).

The chain joins TRBV5-6 to TRBJ2-7; D ambiguous. The V gene lost 5 bases and the J gene lost 1 base, with 16 bases spanning the gap. Per the germline V gene, CDR1 is SGHDT and CDR2 is YYEEEE. CDR3 length: 15 residues. For the CDR3, the DNA is TGTGCCAGCAGTGCTGGCACAGCGCGGTCCTACGAGCAGTACTTC. Its protein is CASSAGTARSYEQYF.

This clone was found once. The chain couples TRBV6-6 to TRBJ1-1; D unclear. Germline V gene lookup returns CDR1 MNHNY and CDR2 SVGAGI (reference sequence). This CDR3 comprises 14 residues. V lost 6 bases and J lost 2, with 13 bases in between. The CDR3, as DNA: TGTGCCAGCAGCCAGACAACAAGAAACACTGAAGCTTTCTTT. Translated: CASSQTTRNTEAFF.

This clone was counted a few times. The V and J genes are TRBV7-9 and TRBJ2-5; TRBD1 might be the D (5 bases). V was clipped by 1 base and J by 5 bases, with 8 bases between them. Germline CDR1 SEHNR, CDR2 FQNEAQ (reference sequence). The CDR3 consists of 13 residues. CDR3 sequence (DNA): TGTGCCAGCAGCTTAGGGTACAGGGAGACCCAGTACTTC. Translated, it gives CASSLGYRETQYF.

The chain combines TRBV5-4 with TRBJ1-1; tentatively, D is TRBD1 (6 bases). Germline loops: CDR1 SGHNT, CDR2 YYREEE (reference sequence). V was shortened by 2 bases and J by 5 bases, with 16 bases between the two germline ends. The CDR3 has 15 residues. The CDR3 coding sequence is TGTGCCAGCAGCTTCTCAGACAGGAAGAGTACTGAAGCTTTCTTT. Translated: CASSFSDRKSTEAFF.

A single count supports this clone. The chain couples TRBV11-3 to TRBJ2-5, with a tentative D call TRBD1 (6 bases). Germline CDR1 reads SGHNT; CDR2 reads YENEEA. The CDR3 sequence is 15 residues long. The germline V and J ends were trimmed by 0 bases and 4 bases, with 12 bases remaining between them. The CDR3 DNA follows: TGTGCCAGCAGCTTAGATAGCAGGGGCCGAGAGACCCAGTACTTC. This sequence encodes CASSLDSRGRETQYF.

The chain carries TRBV7-9 and TRBJ1-3; TRBD1 aligns across 8 bases. J gave up 3 bases and V 6 bases, and 13 bases lay outside the gene matches. CDR1 and CDR2 from the germline V gene are SEHNR and FQNEAQ (reference sequence). The CDR3 runs to 17 residues. The chain's CDR3 is CASRGEQGARFGNTIYF. In nucleotides, the CDR3 is TGTGCCAGCAGAGGGGAGCAGGGGGCAAGGTTTGGAAACACCATATATTTT.

The gene calls are TRBV4-1 and TRBJ1-4, with D possibly being TRBD1 (5 bases). The CDR3 totals 14 residues. V lost 4 bases and J 4 bases, leaving 10 bases between the germline ends. From germline, CDR1 is MGHRA and CDR2 YSYEKL. Here the CDR3 DNA reads TGCGCCAGCAGCCCCATAGACAGTAATGAAAAACTGTTTTTT. This encodes CASSPIDSNEKLFF.

The chain carries TRBV6-5 and TRBJ2-1, with D perhaps TRBD1 or TRBD2 (5 bases each). The CDR3 is made up of 14 amino acids. The germline V gene encodes CDR1 MNHEY and CDR2 SVGAGI. Trimming removed 5 bases at V and 5 bases at J, with 13 bases between. CDR3 sequence reads: CASSAPGPNNEQFF. The CDR3 region has the DNA TGTGCCAGCAGTGCTCCGGGACCGAACAATGAGCAGTTCTTC.

The rearrangement links TRBV5-4 to TRBJ2-5, with 13 bases that match TRBD2. The CDR3 sequence is 15 residues long. Germline CDR1 and CDR2: SGHNT and YYREEE (reference sequence). V shed 4 bases, J shed 5 bases, and the junction held 5 bases outside the gene matches. In DNA, the CDR3 is TGTGCCAGCAGCCGAGGACTAGCGGGGGTGGAGACCCAGTACTTC. Its protein is CASSRGLAGVETQYF.

J is TRBJ1-2 and V is TRBV9; 8 bases align to TRBD1. Germline CDR1 and CDR2: SGDLS and YYNGEE. The CDR3 contains 15 residues. J gave up 7 bases and V 0 bases, and 8 bases lay outside the gene matches. The CDR3 here is CASSVDLGQGRGYTF. The CDR3 DNA is TGTGCCAGCAGCGTAGATCTTGGACAGGGCCGTGGCTACACCTTC. The whole variable domain, remainder taken from reference TRBV9 and TRBJ1-2, is DSGVTQTPKHLITATGQRVTLRCSPRSGDLSVYWYQQSLDQGLQFLIQYYNGEERAKGNILERFSAQQFPDLHSELNLSSLELGDSALYFCASSVDLGQGRGYTFGSGTRLTVV.